This passage covers 16 T cell receptor beta chains from one sample sequenced in a study of T-cell reconstitution after alpha-beta-depleted transplantation in children. The TCRbeta library incorporated unique molecular identifiers. TCRdb re-analysed the PCR reads in MiXCR, keeping a single row per CDR3 protein. The sample includes about 610,000 distinct CDR3 sequences, about 11% of them seen just once. This specimen was PBMCs from the stem cell graft donor, taken from the stem cell graft. The receptors derive from a human donor who donated a stem cell graft to a child with acute myeloid leukemia.

This clonotype was found many times. The rearrangement uses TRBV11-2 and TRBJ2-3, with 9 bases lining up with TRBD1. Germline trimming cut 5 bases from V and 4 bases from J; bases unmatched to any gene: 7. The CDR3 runs to 15 residues. Germline assignment: CDR1 SGHAT and CDR2 FQNNGV. Here the CDR3 reads CASSADTGGADTQYF. The CDR3 DNA is TGTGCCAGCAGCGCAGACACAGGGGGCGCAGATACGCAGTATTTT.

J is TRBJ1-1 and V is TRBV5-5; 7 bases are shared with TRBD1. CDR1 and CDR2 (germline): SGHKS, YYEKEE (reference sequence). J gave up 1 base and V 4 bases, and 7 bases lay outside the gene matches. CDR3 length: 15 residues. The CDR3 protein is CASSVRQGKNTEAFF. CDR3 DNA: TGTGCCAGCAGCGTAAGACAGGGAAAGAACACTGAAGCTTTCTTT.

This clonotype was seen ten or more times. J is TRBJ2-7 and V is TRBV28, with a tentative D call TRBD1 (6 bases). V gave up 3 bases and J gave up 6 bases, with 9 bases separating them. The CDR3 is 12 amino acids. Germline CDR1 reads MDHEN; CDR2 reads SYDVKM. CDR3 loop: CASSFIGGEQYF. As DNA, the CDR3 is TGTGCCAGCAGTTTTATAGGGGGCGAGCAGTACTTC.

This clonotype was picked up many times. The chain employs TRBV25-1 and TRBJ1-4; 7 bases fit TRBD1. V dropped 3 bases and J dropped 10; count of bases not matched to a gene: 11. The CDR3 runs to 15 residues. The V gene's germline CDR1 is MGHDK and CDR2 SYGVNS. CDR3 sequence: CASSDPKHNRGKLFF. For the CDR3, the DNA is TGTGCCAGCAGTGATCCAAAACACAACAGGGGAAAACTGTTTTTT.

The chain carries TRBV5-1 and TRBJ2-2; D gene ambiguous. V was clipped by 4 bases and J by 4 bases, with 11 bases between them. The CDR3 consists of 14 residues. Germline CDR1 SGHRS, CDR2 YFSETQ. For the CDR3, the DNA is TGCGCCAGCAGCCCAAGGAGTAGCACCGGGGAGCTGTTTTTT. Its protein product is CASSPRSSTGELFF.

This clonotype appeared many times. The chain combines TRBV20-1 with TRBJ2-5, with D unclear. Looked up from germline, CDR1 is DFQATT and CDR2 is SNEGSKA (reference sequence). The CDR3 has 10 amino acids. Trimming removed 3 bases from V and 5 bases from J, with 4 bases in between. CDR3: CSASSETQYF. As DNA, the CDR3 is TGCAGTGCTAGTTCCGAGACCCAGTACTTC.

In this sample, this clonotype turned up many times. V and J are TRBV5-1 and TRBJ2-7, with D maybe TRBD1 (6 bases). The CDR3 is made up of 15 amino acids. V was pared by 3 bases and J by 0 bases, with 13 bases between. Germline V gene data show CDR1 as SGHRS and CDR2 as YFSETQ. CDR3 in amino acids: CASSWPDSSSYEQYF. The DNA of the CDR3 is TGCGCCAGCAGCTGGCCGGACAGCTCCTCCTACGAGCAGTACTTC.

This clonotype showed up just a few times. The V call is TRBV27, the J call TRBJ1-1; TRBD1 aligns across 7 bases. CDR1 is MNHEY, CDR2 SMNVEV, per germline (reference sequence). V lost 6 bases and J lost 2; bases outside the gene matches: 9. The CDR3 has 15 residues. This CDR3 is CASRSEQGINTEAFF. The CDR3 region has the DNA TGTGCCAGCAGATCCGAACAGGGGATAAACACTGAAGCTTTCTTT.

The CDR3 DNA reads as TGTGCCAGCAGTTTATGGAATACGGTAACCTACGAGCAGTACTTC. It specifies CASSLWNTVTYEQYF. V usage is TRBV28 and J usage is TRBJ2-7; the D is unclear. Germline CDR1 MDHEN, CDR2 SYDVKM. There are 15 residues in the CDR3. Trimming removed 0 bases from V and 2 bases from J, with 11 bases in between.

The chain employs TRBV9 and TRBJ2-3, with D tentatively TRBD2 (6 bases). The CDR3 extends over 14 amino acids. With 4 bases removed from V and 4 bases from J, the gap between germline ends came to 13 bases. Germline CDR1 SGDLS, CDR2 YYNGEE. DNA for the CDR3: TGTGCCAGCAGCCAGACTAGTCTCCCAGATACGCAGTATTTT. Amino acids: CASSQTSLPDTQYF.

The genes are TRBV7-2 and TRBJ2-5; TRBD2 aligns across 10 bases. CDR3 size: 16 residues. V trimming: 1 base; J trimming: 2 bases; junction bases outside the gene matches: 4. Germline V lookup: CDR1 SGHTA, CDR2 FQGNSA. CDR3 nucleotides: TGTGCCAGCAGCTTAGGGGATAGCGGGAGGCAAGAGACCCAGTACTTC. This gives the protein CASSLGDSGRQETQYF.

There are a few counts of this clonotype. The chain recombines TRBV20-1 with TRBJ1-2; tentative D call: TRBD1 (5 bases). V gave up 3 bases and J gave up 3 bases, with 14 bases separating them. CDR1 DFQATT and CDR2 SNEGSKA come from the germline V gene (reference sequence). The CDR3 is 14 residues long. The CDR3 nucleotides are TGCAGTGCTAGTGTTAGGGGATTGTACTATGGCTACACCTTC. Protein: CSASVRGLYYGYTF.

The chain combines TRBV2 with TRBJ2-5; D perhaps matches TRBD2 (5 bases). Deletions cut 6 bases from V and 4 bases from J, with 15 bases between. Germline V gene sequence: CDR1 SNHLY, CDR2 FYNNEI. The CDR3 length is 14 residues. CDR3 in amino acids: CASRGRGLGETQYF. The CDR3 coding sequence is TGTGCCAGCAGGGGTAGAGGGCTCGGAGAGACCCAGTACTTC.

The rearrangement links TRBV21-1 to TRBJ1-5; the table's D call TRBD1 went unverified against the DNA. TRBV21-1 is listed as a pseudogene. This CDR3 comprises 17 residues. As DNA, the CDR3 is TGTGCCAGCAGCCCAGGACAGGGGGAGGAGGGCAATCAGCCCCAGCATTTT. Translation gives CASSPGQGEEGNQPQHF.

The V and J genes are TRBV3-1 and TRBJ2-2; 14 nucleotides match TRBD2. CDR3 length equals 17 residues. Germline CDR1 is LGHDT and CDR2 is YNNKEL (reference sequence). Losses at the gene ends were 10 bases for V and 3 bases for J; bases not matched to a gene: 10. CDR3 coding DNA: TGTGCCACCACCCTGCCGGGACTAGCGGGAGACACCGGGGAGCTGTTTTTT. It yields the protein CATTLPGLAGDTGELFF.

V is TRBV6-2 or TRBV6-3 and J is TRBJ2-2, with D uncertain. V was clipped by 6 bases and J by 11 bases, with 10 bases between them. This CDR3 comprises 11 residues. The V gene's germline CDR1 is MNHEY and CDR2 SVGEGT. The CDR3 DNA follows: TGTGCCAGCAGCCAGGAGTTCGAGCTGTTTTTT. Its translation: CASSQEFELFF.